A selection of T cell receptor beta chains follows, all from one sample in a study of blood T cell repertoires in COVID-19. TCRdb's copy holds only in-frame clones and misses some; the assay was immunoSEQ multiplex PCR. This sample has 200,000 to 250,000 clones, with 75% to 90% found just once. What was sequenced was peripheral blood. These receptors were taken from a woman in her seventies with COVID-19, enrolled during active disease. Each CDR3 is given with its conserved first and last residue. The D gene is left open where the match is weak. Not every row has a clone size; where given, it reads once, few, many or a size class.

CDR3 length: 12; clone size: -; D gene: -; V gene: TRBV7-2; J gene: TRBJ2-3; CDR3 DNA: TGTGCCAGCAGCTTGAGGATCGGTACGCAGTATTTT; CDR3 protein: CASSLRIGTQYF
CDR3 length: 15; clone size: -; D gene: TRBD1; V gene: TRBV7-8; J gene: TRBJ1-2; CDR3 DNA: TGTGCCAGCAGCTTACGGGACAGGGGAGGCTATGGCTACACCTTC; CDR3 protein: CASSLRDRGGYGYTF
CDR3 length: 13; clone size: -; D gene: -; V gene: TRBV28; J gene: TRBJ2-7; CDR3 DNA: TGTGCCAGCAGTTTAGCCCCTTCGAGGGAGCAGTACTTC; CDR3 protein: CASSLAPSREQYF
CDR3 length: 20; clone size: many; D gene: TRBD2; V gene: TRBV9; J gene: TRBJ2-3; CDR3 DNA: TGTGCCAGCAGCGTAGAGTGGTGGCAGGGCCCTAGCGGGAGCACAGATACGCAGTATTTT; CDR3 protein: CASSVEWWQGPSGSTDTQYF
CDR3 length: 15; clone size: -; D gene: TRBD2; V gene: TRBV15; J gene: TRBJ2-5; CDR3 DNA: TGTGCCACCAGCAGAGGATTCGGGGGGGCGAGGACCCAGTACTTC; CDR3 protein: CATSRGFGGARTQYF
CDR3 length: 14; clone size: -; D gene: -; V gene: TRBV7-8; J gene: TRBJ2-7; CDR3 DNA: TGTGCCAGCAGCTTACGACAGAACTCCTACGAGCAGTACTTC; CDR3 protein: CASSLRQNSYEQYF
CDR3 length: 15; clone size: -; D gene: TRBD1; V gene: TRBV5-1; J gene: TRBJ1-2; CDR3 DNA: TGCGCCAGCAGCTTGGGAGACAGGGTTAACTATGGCTACACCTTC; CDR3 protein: CASSLGDRVNYGYTF
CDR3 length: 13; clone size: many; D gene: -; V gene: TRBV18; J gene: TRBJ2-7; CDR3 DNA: TGTGCCAGCTCACCGTCGAGTCCCCACGAGCAGTACTTC; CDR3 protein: CASSPSSPHEQYF
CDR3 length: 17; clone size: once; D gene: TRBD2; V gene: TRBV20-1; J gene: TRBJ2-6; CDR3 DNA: TGCAGTGCTAGTGCACTAGCGGGAGACTCTGGGGCCAACGTCCTGACTTTC; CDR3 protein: CSASALAGDSGANVLTF
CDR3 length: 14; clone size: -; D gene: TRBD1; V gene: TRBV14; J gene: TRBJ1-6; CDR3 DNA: TGTGCCAGCAGCCAAGCACAGGGGAATTCACCCCTCCACTTT; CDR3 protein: CASSQAQGNSPLHF
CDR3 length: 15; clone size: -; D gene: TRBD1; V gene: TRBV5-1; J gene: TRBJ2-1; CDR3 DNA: TGCGCCAGCAGCCCTGGACAGGGGGGGAGTGGTGAGCAGTTCTTC; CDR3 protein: CASSPGQGGSGEQFF
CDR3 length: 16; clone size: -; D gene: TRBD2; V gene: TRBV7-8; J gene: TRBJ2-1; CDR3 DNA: TGTGCCAGCAGCGCCCGGACTAGCGGGAGTAGGGATGAGCAGTTCTTC; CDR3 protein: CASSARTSGSRDEQFF